What follows are 14 T cell receptor beta chains derived from one specimen sequenced in a study of vaccination and CD4 T cells after COVID-19. Described treatment: approximately 9-day PBMC culture with coronavirus spike peptide pools or control peptides (ViraFEST assay). CD4+ T-cell collection from the unexposed donor predated the COVID-19 pandemic (2011-2018). Sequencing of the DNA from cultured CD4+ T cells was carried out with the Oncomine TCR Beta short-read assay. In TCRdb, the PCR reads were re-called with MiXCR into one record per CDR3 protein. This sample yields thousands of distinct CDR3 sequences, of which about 36% are seen a single time; around 28% belongs to the top ten. Their antigens remain unidentified. The sequencing input was CD4+ T cells from blood, cultured in vitro. The receptors were sampled from a human donor in good health.

In this sample, this clonotype turned up a few times. The chain has TRBV5-4 and TRBJ1-1; no reliable D call. V was clipped by 0 bases and J by 0 bases, with 3 bases between them. This CDR3 comprises 13 residues. The V gene's germline CDR1 is SGHNT and CDR2 YYREEE (reference sequence). Here the CDR3 DNA reads TGTGCCAGCAGCTTGGTCCTGAACACTGAAGCTTTCTTT. It translates to CASSLVLNTEAFF.

This clonotype was recorded a few times. V gene TRBV29-1 combines with J gene TRBJ2-3; D might be TRBD1 (5 bases). Germline V gene data show CDR1 as SQVTM and CDR2 as ANQGSEA. The CDR3 is made up of 12 amino acids. V shed 6 bases and J shed 6 bases, with 13 bases lying between them. CDR3 bases: TGCAGCGTGGAACAGGCTTCGGATACGCAGTATTTT. It yields the protein CSVEQASDTQYF.

The chain is built from TRBV29-1 and TRBJ1-1; D remains unclear. With 7 bases removed from V and 11 bases from J, the gap between germline ends came to 11 bases. The CDR3 has 9 residues. Germline V gives CDR1 SQVTM, CDR2 ANQGSEA. DNA of the CDR3: TGCAGCGAAGGCGATGGGGCTTTCTTT. Encoded protein: CSEGDGAFF.

The chain joins TRBV9 to TRBJ2-1, with 9 bases aligning to TRBD1. CDR1 and CDR2 from the germline V gene are SGDLS and YYNGEE. With 1 base clipped from V and 8 bases from J, the junction kept 4 bases outside the gene matches. This CDR3 contains 14 residues. This CDR3 is CASSVTGGEDEQFF. The CDR3 region has the DNA TGTGCCAGCAGCGTAACAGGGGGCGAAGATGAGCAGTTCTTC.

The genes are TRBV20-1 and TRBJ2-7; 9 positions match TRBD2. The CDR3 covers 14 residues. In germline, CDR1 is DFQATT, CDR2 SNEGSKA (reference sequence). V lost 3 bases to trimming and J lost 3 bases; unmatched junction nucleotides: 6. The CDR3 DNA follows: TGCAGTGCTAGTCTTGGTAGCGGGGGCTACGAGCAGTACTTC. Amino acids: CSASLGSGGYEQYF.

This clonotype came up a few times. The chain is built from TRBV20-1 and TRBJ2-3; the match to TRBD2 covers 9 bases. CDR1 and CDR2 (germline): DFQATT, SNEGSKA (reference sequence). CDR3 length: 14 amino acids. The trim removed 0 bases at V and 3 bases at J, leaving 1 base unmatched. CDR3 in amino acids: CSARDSGGTDTQYF. The CDR3 DNA follows: TGCAGTGCTAGAGATAGCGGGGGTACAGATACGCAGTATTTT.

This chain links TRBV27 with TRBJ2-5, with 9 bases aligning to TRBD1. V was clipped by 3 bases and J by 4 bases; unmatched bases: 6. Looked up from germline, CDR1 is MNHEY and CDR2 is SMNVEV (reference sequence). The CDR3 length is 15 residues. Here the CDR3 reads CASSFWDRERETQYF. DNA for the CDR3: TGTGCCAGCAGTTTTTGGGACAGGGAGAGAGAGACCCAGTACTTC.

This clonotype was counted once. The chain recombines TRBV7-9 with TRBJ2-7, with D possibly TRBD2 on 5 matching bases. Germline V gene sequence: CDR1 SEHNR, CDR2 FQNEAQ (reference sequence). V dropped 1 base and J dropped 6 bases, with 10 bases sitting between them. This CDR3 is built from 13 residues. The CDR3 DNA sequence: TGTGCCAGCAGCTTAGTAGGACGGGGCGAGCAGTACTTC. Its protein is CASSLVGRGEQYF.

The J gene is TRBJ2-3, the V gene TRBV7-3; D is perhaps TRBD2 (5 bases). Germline V lookup: CDR1 SGHTA, CDR2 FQGTGA. V was shortened by 5 bases and J by 3 bases, with 9 bases between the two germline ends. This CDR3 has 13 amino acids. CDR3 sequence (DNA): TGTGCCAGCAGCCCCCCGGGAACAGATACGCAGTATTTT. Translation: CASSPPGTDTQYF.

The sample holds a few counts of this clonotype. Written as DNA, the CDR3 is TGTGCCAGCACCTTATCCCGGGCCCTCCCCGAGACCCAGTACTTC. Its translation: CASTLSRALPETQYF. This sequence joins TRBV6-1 and TRBJ2-5; D call uncertain. With 7 bases removed from V and 5 bases from J, the gap between germline ends came to 20 bases. The CDR3 is 15 residues long. Germline values: CDR1 MNHNS, CDR2 SASEGT.

The V and J genes are TRBV6-4 and TRBJ2-3; 8 bases line up with TRBD2. This CDR3 is built from 14 residues. CDR1 is MRHNA and CDR2 is SNTAGT in the germline V gene. V was clipped by 5 bases and J by 1 base; unmatched bases: 2. CDR3 in amino acids: CASSQAGGTDTQYF. The CDR3 coding sequence is TGTGCCAGCAGTCAAGCGGGGGGCACAGATACGCAGTATTTT.

This clonotype was counted a few times. Written as DNA, the CDR3 is TGTGCCAGCAGTTGGCCCCACGGCGGCTACACCTTC. This translates into CASSWPHGGYTF. This sequence joins TRBV7-9 and TRBJ1-2; D is unclear. Deletions cut 6 bases from V and 8 bases from J, with 13 bases between. The CDR3 runs 12 residues. Per the germline V gene, CDR1 is SEHNR and CDR2 is FQNEAQ (reference sequence). The variable domain in full, with the rest retrieved from reference TRBV7-9 and TRBJ1-2, is DTGVSQNPRHKITKRGQNVTFRCDPISEHNRLYWYRQTLGQGPEFLTYFQNEAQLEKSRLLSDRFSAERPKGSFSTLEIQRTEQGDSAMYLCASSWPHGGYTFGSGTRLTVV.

The V and J genes are TRBV9 and TRBJ2-5; TRBD1 might be the D (5 bases). Trimming removed 7 bases at V and 0 bases at J, with 16 bases between. This CDR3 contains 15 residues. Per the germline V gene, CDR1 is SGDLS and CDR2 is YYNGEE. The CDR3 region has the DNA TGTGCCAGCGGCTTAGGGGCAGTGTACCAAGAGACCCAGTACTTC. Protein sequence: CASGLGAVYQETQYF.

The gene calls are TRBV7-2 and TRBJ2-5; D remains unclear. V was shortened by 5 bases and J by 4 bases, with 20 bases between the two germline ends. The CDR3 is made up of 16 amino acids. Germline CDR1 reads SGHTA; CDR2 reads FQGNSA. The CDR3 protein is CASSPYSLGSLETQYF. In nucleotides, the CDR3 is TGTGCCAGCAGCCCATACTCCCTAGGGTCGTTAGAGACCCAGTACTTC.